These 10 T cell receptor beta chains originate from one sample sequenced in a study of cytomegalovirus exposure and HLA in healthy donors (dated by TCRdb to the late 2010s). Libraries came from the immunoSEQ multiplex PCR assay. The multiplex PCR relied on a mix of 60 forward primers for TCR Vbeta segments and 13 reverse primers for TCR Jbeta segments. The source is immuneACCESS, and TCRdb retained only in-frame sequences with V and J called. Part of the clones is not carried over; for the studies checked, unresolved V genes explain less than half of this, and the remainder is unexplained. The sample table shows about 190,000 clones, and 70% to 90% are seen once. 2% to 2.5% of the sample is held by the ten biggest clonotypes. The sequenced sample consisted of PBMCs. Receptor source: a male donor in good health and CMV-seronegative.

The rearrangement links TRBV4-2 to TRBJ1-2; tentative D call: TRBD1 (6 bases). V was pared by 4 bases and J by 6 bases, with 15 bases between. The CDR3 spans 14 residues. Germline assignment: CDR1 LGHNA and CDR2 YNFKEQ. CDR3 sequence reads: CASSPGGAGDGYTF. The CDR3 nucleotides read TGTGCCAGCAGCCCGGGGGGGGCAGGGGATGGCTACACCTTC.

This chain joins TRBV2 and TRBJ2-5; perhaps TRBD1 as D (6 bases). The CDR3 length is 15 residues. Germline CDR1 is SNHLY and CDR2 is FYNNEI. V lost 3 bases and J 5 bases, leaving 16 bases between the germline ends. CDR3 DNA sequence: TGTGCCAGCAGTGATGAAGGGGGTTCTGGGGAGACCCAGTACTTC. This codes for CASSDEGGSGETQYF.

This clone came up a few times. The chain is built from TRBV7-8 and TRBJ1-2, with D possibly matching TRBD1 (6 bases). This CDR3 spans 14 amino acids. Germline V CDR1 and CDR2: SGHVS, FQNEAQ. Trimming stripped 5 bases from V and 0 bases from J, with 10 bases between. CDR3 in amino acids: CASSRDMTNYGYTF. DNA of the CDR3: TGTGCCAGCAGCCGGGACATGACTAACTATGGCTACACCTTC.

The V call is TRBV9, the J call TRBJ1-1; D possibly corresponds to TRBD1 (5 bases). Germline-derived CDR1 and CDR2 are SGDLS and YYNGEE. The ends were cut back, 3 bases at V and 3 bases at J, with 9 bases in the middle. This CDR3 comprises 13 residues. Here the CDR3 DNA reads TGTGCCAGCAGCGGAGGACACGACACTGAAGCTTTCTTT. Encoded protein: CASSGGHDTEAFF.

CDR3 in DNA: TGTGCCAGCAGCTTCCCGGGCCGGACTAGCGCTAACAATGAGCAGTTCTTC. It encodes CASSFPGRTSANNEQFF. This sequence joins TRBV7-9 and TRBJ2-1; 9 nucleotides agree with TRBD2. Germline V gives CDR1 SEHNR, CDR2 FQNEAQ (reference sequence). J lost 5 bases, V lost 3 bases, and 11 bases had no gene match. The CDR3 spans 17 residues.

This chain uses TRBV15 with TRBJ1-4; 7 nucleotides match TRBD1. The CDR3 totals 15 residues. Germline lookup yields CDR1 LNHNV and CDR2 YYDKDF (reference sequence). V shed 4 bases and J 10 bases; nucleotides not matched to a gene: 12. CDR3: CATSTNDRAGGKLFF. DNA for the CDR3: TGTGCCACCAGCACAAATGACAGGGCGGGTGGAAAACTGTTTTTT.

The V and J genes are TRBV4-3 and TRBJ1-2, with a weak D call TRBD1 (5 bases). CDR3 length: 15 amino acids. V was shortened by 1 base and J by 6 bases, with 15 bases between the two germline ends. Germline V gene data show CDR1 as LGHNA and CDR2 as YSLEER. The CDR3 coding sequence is TGCGCCAGCAGCCAAGCGGCCAGGGAATCGGATGGCTACACCTTC. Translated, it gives CASSQAARESDGYTF.

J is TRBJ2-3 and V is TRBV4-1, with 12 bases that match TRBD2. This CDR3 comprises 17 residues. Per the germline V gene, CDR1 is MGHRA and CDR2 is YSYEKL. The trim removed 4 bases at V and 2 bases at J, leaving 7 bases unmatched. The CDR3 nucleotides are TGCGCCAGCAGCCTCCGGACTAGCGGGGATTTCACAGATACGCAGTATTTT. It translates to CASSLRTSGDFTDTQYF.

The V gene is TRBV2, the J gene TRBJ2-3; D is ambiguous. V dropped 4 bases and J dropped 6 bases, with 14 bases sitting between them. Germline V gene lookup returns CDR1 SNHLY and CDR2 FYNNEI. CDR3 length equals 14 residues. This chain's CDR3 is CASSVALLADTQYF. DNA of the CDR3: TGTGCCAGCAGTGTCGCTTTGCTCGCGGATACGCAGTATTTT.

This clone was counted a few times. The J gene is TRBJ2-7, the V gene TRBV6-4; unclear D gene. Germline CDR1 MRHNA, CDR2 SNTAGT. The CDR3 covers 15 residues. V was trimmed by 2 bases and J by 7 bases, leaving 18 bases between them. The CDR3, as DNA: TGTGCCAGCAGTGACCTGAATGACTCTATGCTGGAGCAGTACTTC. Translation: CASSDLNDSMLEQYF.